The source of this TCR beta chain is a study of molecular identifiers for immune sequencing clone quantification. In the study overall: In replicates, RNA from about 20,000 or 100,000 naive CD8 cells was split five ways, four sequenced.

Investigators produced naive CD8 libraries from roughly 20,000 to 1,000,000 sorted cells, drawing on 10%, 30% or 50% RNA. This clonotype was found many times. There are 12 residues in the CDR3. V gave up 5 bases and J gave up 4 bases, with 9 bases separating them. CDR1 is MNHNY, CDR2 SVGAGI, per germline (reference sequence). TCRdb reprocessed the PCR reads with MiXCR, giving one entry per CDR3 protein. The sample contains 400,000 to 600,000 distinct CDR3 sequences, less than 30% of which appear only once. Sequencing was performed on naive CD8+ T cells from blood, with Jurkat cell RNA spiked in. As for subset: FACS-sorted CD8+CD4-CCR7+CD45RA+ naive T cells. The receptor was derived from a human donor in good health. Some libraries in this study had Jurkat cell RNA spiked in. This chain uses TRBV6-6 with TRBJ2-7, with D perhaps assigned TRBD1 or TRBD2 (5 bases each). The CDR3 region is CASSGWGYEQYF. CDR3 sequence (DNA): TGTGCCAGCAGTGGGTGGGGGTACGAGCAGTACTTC.